This T cell receptor (beta chain) was captured in a study of shared clonotypes between healthy human individuals. About the study: Each donor's CD4 naive and CD4 memory cells filled three plates apiece, CD8 naive two, and CD8 memory one.

This CDR3 is built from 14 residues. Germline CDR1 reads SNHLY; CDR2 reads FYNNEI. V shed 6 bases, J shed 4 bases, and the junction held 5 bases outside the gene matches. Only in-frame clones appear in the TCRdb table, and some are missing; sequencing was by immunoSEQ multiplex PCR. The table records some 2 million clones, 95% of them present only once. Broader study findings: Generation of non-shared clonotypes was less probable than generation of clonotypes shared by all four donors. Genetic and exposure-history diversity was limited by the few donors. Generally, estimated richness proved larger in naive subsets than it did in memory subsets.

About this clone: As yet, its antigen is unknown.

Sequences were obtained from naive CD4+ T cells sorted from blood. Subset given: CD45RA+ positively selected. This chain links TRBV2 with TRBJ2-3; TRBD1 agrees at 9 bases. This clonotype was obtained from a man between 18 and 29 years old in good health. The DNA for the CDR3 is TGTGCCAGCAGGGTCCGACAGGGGGCAGATACGCAGTATTTT. Protein product: CASRVRQGADTQYF. The variable domain in full, completed from reference TRBV2 and TRBJ2-3, reads EPEVTQTPSHQVTQMGQEVILRCVPISNHLYFYWYRQILGQKVEFLVSFYNNEISEKSEIFDDQFSVERPDGSNFTLKIRSTKLEDSAMYFCASRVRQGADTQYFGPGTRLTVL.